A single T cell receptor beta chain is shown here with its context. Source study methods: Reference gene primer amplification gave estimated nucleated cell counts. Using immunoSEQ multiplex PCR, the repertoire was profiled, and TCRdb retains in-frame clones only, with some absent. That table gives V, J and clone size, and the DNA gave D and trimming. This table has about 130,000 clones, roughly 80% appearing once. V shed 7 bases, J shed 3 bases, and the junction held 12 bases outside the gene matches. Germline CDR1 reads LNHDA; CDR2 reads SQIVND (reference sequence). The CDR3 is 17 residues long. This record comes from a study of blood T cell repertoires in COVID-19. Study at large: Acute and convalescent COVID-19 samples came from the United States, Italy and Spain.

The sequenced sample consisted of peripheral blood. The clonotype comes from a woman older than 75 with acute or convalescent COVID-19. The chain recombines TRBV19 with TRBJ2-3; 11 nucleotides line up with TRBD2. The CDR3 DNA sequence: TGTGCCAGTAAAGCGGTTACTAGCGGGGGCCCAACAGATACGCAGTATTTT. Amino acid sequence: CASKAVTSGGPTDTQYF.